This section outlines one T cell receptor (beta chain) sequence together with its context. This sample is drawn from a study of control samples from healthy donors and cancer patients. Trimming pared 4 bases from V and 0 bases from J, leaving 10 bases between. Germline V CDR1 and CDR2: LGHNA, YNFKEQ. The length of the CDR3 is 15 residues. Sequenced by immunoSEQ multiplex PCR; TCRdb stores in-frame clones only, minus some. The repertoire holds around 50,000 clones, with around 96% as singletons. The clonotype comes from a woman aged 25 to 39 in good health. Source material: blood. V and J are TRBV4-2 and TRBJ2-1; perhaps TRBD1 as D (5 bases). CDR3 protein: CASSLDRSSYNEQFF. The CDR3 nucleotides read TGTGCCAGCAGCCTCGACAGAAGCTCCTACAATGAGCAGTTCTTC.